The entry that follows covers one T cell receptor (beta chain) sequence. The data derive from a study of blood T cell repertoires in COVID-19. For the study at large: T cells, B-cell-depleted T cells, or PBMCs provided the cDNA or gDNA that served as material.

As originally analysed: Estimation of nucleated cell counts was performed using reference gene primer amplification. Data came from immunoSEQ multiplex PCR; TCRdb stores just in-frame clones and leaves some out. V and J calls plus clone size are reproduced from that table; the DNA served to infer D and trimming. The sample comprises about 220,000 clones, 80% to 90% of which are singletons, and approximately 4.8% rests with the top ten. J gave up 5 bases and V 2 bases, and 6 bases lay outside the gene matches. This CDR3 has 16 amino acids. Germline V gene data show CDR1 as SGHRS and CDR2 as YFSETQ. This receptor was obtained from a woman between 70 and 85 years old with acute or convalescent COVID-19. Input material: peripheral blood. The rearrangement joins TRBV5-1 to TRBJ1-6; TRBD1 matches 8 bases. Here the CDR3 DNA reads TGCGCCAGCAGCTTTCTGACAGGGGCAGATAATTCACCCCTCCACTTT. This codes for CASSFLTGADNSPLHF.